This T cell receptor beta chain was identified during a study of Graves' ophthalmopathy and Graves' hyperthyroidism. General study points: Blood also contained most of the expanded thyroid clonotypes above 0.001 frequency.

Diagnosis was based on clinical symptoms, serum thyroxine, TRAb, thyroid ultrasound and orbital computed tomography. About this clonotype itself: Its antigen remains unidentified.

Trimming took off 6 bases at V and 3 bases at J, with 18 bases between the two ends. The CDR3 length is 15 residues. Germline CDR1 MDHEN, CDR2 SYDVKM. Amplification of TCR beta CDR3 regions used RNA transcripts. RT-PCR was first run with HTBI primers, then multiplex PCR in a second round. One entry per CDR3 protein results from TCRdb running MiXCR on the multiplex PCR reads. The repertoire holds approximately 150,000 distinct CDR3 sequences, with 35% to 50% as singletons. This TCR was sampled from a young man with Graves' ophthalmopathy. The chain links TRBV28 to TRBJ2-7; no clear D. The material sequenced was peripheral blood. CDR3 residues: CASSPPRRSRYEQYF. The CDR3 DNA reads TGTGCCAGCAGCCCCCCCCGACGGAGCCGCTACGAGCAGTACTTC.